This entry features one TCR beta chain sequence. This entry comes from a study of blood T cell repertoires in COVID-19. In the study overall: The origin of the acute and convalescent COVID-19 samples was the United States, Italy and Spain. In each case, the material was cDNA or gDNA derived from T cells, B-cell-depleted T cells, or PBMCs.

In the original workflow: How many nucleated cells were present was estimated from reference gene primer amplification. Produced via immunoSEQ multiplex PCR; TCRdb's table is partial and in-frame only. V and J calls and clone size are as listed in that table; D and trimming were resolved from the DNA. The repertoire holds roughly 150,000 clones, with roughly nine tenths as singletons. The CDR3 loop spans 14 amino acids. CDR1 and CDR2 (germline): SGHVS, FQNEAQ. J lost 3 bases, V lost 4 bases, and 5 bases had no gene match. J is TRBJ2-7 and V is TRBV7-8, with 8 bases fitting TRBD2. The sample comprised peripheral blood. The clonotype comes from a woman in her thirties or forties with acute or convalescent COVID-19. The CDR3 DNA is TGTGCCAGCAGCTCGGGGGGGAGTGACTACGAGCAGTACTTC. It encodes CASSSGGSDYEQYF.